The clone carrying this T cell receptor (beta chain) appeared a single time. Antigen specificity is unknown. The data were obtained in a study of cytomegalovirus exposure and HLA in healthy donors. Findings and caveats of the study: In an earlier analysis, about 87% or about 30%: the productive usage of most TCR beta V segments. Roughly uniform depth of sequencing across donors was assumed in presence/absence analyses.

The PCR had 60 Vbeta and 13 Jbeta primers. Measured with immunoSEQ multiplex PCR; TCRdb has only the in-frame clones, and not every one. The repertoire consists of 95,000 to 150,000 clones, with approximately 80% occurring once and the leading ten covering under 0.3%. CDR3 length: 15 residues. V shed 5 bases and J 9 bases; nucleotides not matched to a gene: 13. The germline V gene has CDR1 SGHTA and CDR2 FQGNSA. The V gene is TRBV7-2, the J gene TRBJ2-1, with 7 bases that match TRBD1. The sample was PBMCs. This TCR was recovered from a man aged 50 to 59 in good health and CMV-seronegative. The CDR3 reads CASSPEGARLLEQFF. The DNA of the CDR3 is TGTGCCAGCAGCCCAGAGGGGGCGCGGCTCCTTGAGCAGTTCTTC.